Each of the 3 T cell receptor beta chains below was sequenced from the same sample in a study of T cells in Graves' hyperthyroidism and ophthalmopathy. Researchers took RNA transcripts and amplified the TCR beta CDR3 regions from them. TCR CDR3 underwent first-round RT-PCR with the HTBI primer set. TCRdb reprocessed the multiplex PCR reads via MiXCR and lists one record per CDR3 protein. In the table there are about 720,000 distinct CDR3 sequences, about 17% of which are singletons. Source material: blood. The receptors come from a man between 18 and 35 years old with Graves' hyperthyroidism.

This clonotype occurred a few times. The chain couples TRBV27 to TRBJ2-7; D may match TRBD1 or TRBD2 (5 bases each). Between the trimmed V and J ends, which lost 4 bases and 3 bases, there was a span of 13 bases. This CDR3 spans 14 amino acids. CDR1 and CDR2 (germline): MNHEY, SMNVEV (reference sequence). The DNA for the CDR3 is TGTGCCAGCAGTTCCTCGGGACCAAGCTACGAGCAGTACTTC. Its protein is CASSSSGPSYEQYF.

V and J are TRBV6-2 or TRBV6-3 and TRBJ2-3, with D possibly being TRBD2 (6 bases). This CDR3 spans 14 amino acids. Germline-derived CDR1 and CDR2 are MNHEY and SVGEGT. The ends were cut back, 4 bases at V and 6 bases at J, with 14 bases in the middle. CDR3: CASSSPTSRDTQYF. CDR3 nucleotide sequence: TGTGCCAGCAGTTCCCCGACTAGTAGGGATACGCAGTATTTT.

The V gene is TRBV4-1, the J gene TRBJ2-7; a possible D gene is TRBD2 (6 bases). This CDR3 has 16 amino acids. V was cut by 4 bases and J by 1 base, with 17 bases left in between. The germline gives CDR1 MGHRA, CDR2 YSYEKL. CDR3 sequence: CASSPPGMEGSYEQYF. CDR3 sequence (DNA): TGCGCCAGCAGCCCTCCGGGTATGGAGGGATCCTACGAGCAGTACTTC.